This TCR beta chain was identified during a study of blood T cell repertoires in COVID-19. Looking at the study overall: The United States, Italy and Spain were the sources of the acute and convalescent COVID-19 samples.

Clones were read by immunoSEQ multiplex PCR, and TCRdb kept only the in-frame ones, dropping some. Of 250,000 to 350,000 clones listed, around 89% are singletons. The CDR3 has 15 residues. V shed 1 base, J shed 3 bases, and the junction held 5 bases outside the gene matches. Germline V gene sequence: CDR1 SGHNT, CDR2 YYREEE (reference sequence). This sequence originates from a woman between 18 and 29 years old with acute COVID-19. The sample was PBMCs or T cells enriched from blood (not recorded which). This chain uses TRBV5-4 with TRBJ2-7; 9 nucleotides match TRBD1. The CDR3, as DNA: TGTGCCAGCAGCTTGACCGACAGGGGGGGCTACGAGCAGTACTTC. Protein: CASSLTDRGGYEQYF.